The 30 T cell receptor beta chains reported below all come from one sample, sequenced in a study of cytomegalovirus exposure and HLA in healthy donors. The primer mix had 60 Vbeta and 13 Jbeta primers. Method: immunoSEQ multiplex PCR; TCRdb's copy keeps in-frame clones and lacks some. Among some 150,000 clones listed, about three quarters were seen once. The material sequenced was PBMCs. Receptors were obtained from a man aged 40-49 years in good health and CMV-seropositive.

The V and J genes are TRBV5-1 and TRBJ1-1; 8 bases align to TRBD1. J lost 2 bases, V lost 4 bases, and 7 bases had no gene match. The CDR3 loop spans 15 amino acids. CDR1 is SGHRS, CDR2 YFSETQ, per germline. DNA for the CDR3: TGCGCCAGCAGCCTGGACGGACAGGGAAACACTGAAGCTTTCTTT. Its translation: CASSLDGQGNTEAFF.

This clone has more than one count but fewer than ten. V is TRBV4-1 and J is TRBJ2-5; the match to TRBD1 covers 10 bases. The V segment lost 3 bases and the J segment 5 bases; nucleotides outside the gene matches: 6. CDR1 and CDR2 (germline): MGHRA, YSYEKL. The length of the CDR3 is 15 residues. The CDR3 coding sequence is TGCGCCAGCAGCCACCAGACAGGGGGCGGGGAGACCCAGTACTTC. It is translated as CASSHQTGGGETQYF.

This clone was recorded once. The rearrangement joins TRBV6-5 to TRBJ1-1; a weak D match, TRBD1 (5 bases). Germline assignment: CDR1 MNHEY and CDR2 SVGAGI. The V gene lost 5 bases and the J gene lost 0 bases, with 10 bases spanning the gap. This CDR3 contains 14 residues. The CDR3 reads CASSQGGVNTEAFF. The CDR3 DNA follows: TGTGCCAGCAGTCAGGGAGGAGTGAACACTGAAGCTTTCTTT.

The chain joins TRBV7-9 to TRBJ2-7, with TRBD2 identical over 8 bases. Germline-derived CDR1 and CDR2 are SEHNR and FQNEAQ (reference sequence). V lost 5 bases, J lost 1 base, and 7 bases stayed unmatched. CDR3 size: 15 residues. This CDR3 reads CASSHSGGKSYEQYF. The CDR3 nucleotides read TGTGCCAGCAGCCACAGCGGGGGCAAGTCCTACGAGCAGTACTTC.

The CDR3 spells CASSRLLRDRDEKLFF. The CDR3 coding sequence is TGCGCCAGCAGCCGTCTACTCCGGGACAGGGATGAAAAACTGTTTTTT. This rearrangement joins TRBV4-1 to TRBJ1-4; the match to TRBD1 covers 9 bases. The CDR3 runs 16 residues. Germline V gives CDR1 MGHRA, CDR2 YSYEKL. Trimming at V came to 4 bases and at J to 6 bases, leaving 9 bases not matched to a gene.

The chain has TRBV19 and TRBJ2-1; TRBD2 matches at 10 bases. Per germline, CDR1 LNHDA and CDR2 SQIVND (reference sequence). After removal of 6 bases from V and 3 bases from J, the junction contained 5 bases not matched to a gene. The CDR3 is 15 amino acids. CDR3 DNA sequence: TGTGCCAGTAGGAAAGCGGGAGGGGTCTACAATGAGCAGTTCTTC. The encoded protein is CASRKAGGVYNEQFF.

This chain joins TRBV10-3 and TRBJ1-6; the D is unclear. The length of the CDR3 is 14 residues. CDR1 ENHRY and CDR2 SYGVKD come from the germline V gene. V dropped 3 bases and J dropped 7 bases, with 10 bases sitting between them. The CDR3 DNA reads TGTGCCATCAGTGAAGGGAGATCGAATTCACCCCTCCACTTT. Translation gives CAISEGRSNSPLHF.

The CDR3 reads CASTRDRFPTEAFF. CDR3 nucleotides: TGTGCCAGTACCCGGGACAGGTTCCCCACTGAAGCTTTCTTT. The rearrangement joins TRBV19 to TRBJ1-1, with 8 bases that match TRBD1. The CDR3 runs to 14 residues. Germline loops: CDR1 LNHDA, CDR2 SQIVND (reference sequence). V shed 7 bases, J shed 4 bases, and the junction held 8 bases outside the gene matches.

This clone is a singleton in its sample. CDR3 DNA: TGTGCCAGCAGCTCACAGGGGAGTGGTGAAAAACTGTTTTTT. Translated: CASSSQGSGEKLFF. The genes are TRBV7-9 and TRBJ1-4; TRBD1 aligns across 7 bases. Looked up from germline, CDR1 is SEHNR and CDR2 is FQNEAQ (reference sequence). The CDR3 contains 14 residues. V was clipped by 4 bases and J by 7 bases; unmatched bases: 6. Drawing the rest from reference TRBV7-9 and TRBJ1-4, the complete variable domain is DTGVSQNPRHKITKRGQNVTFRCDPISEHNRLYWYRQTLGQGPEFLTYFQNEAQLEKSRLLSDRFSAERPKGSFSTLEIQRTEQGDSAMYLCASSSQGSGEKLFFGSGTQLSVL.

The chain joins TRBV29-1 to TRBJ2-5; D possibly corresponds to TRBD2 (7 bases). Trimming shortened V by 2 bases and J by 5 bases, and 21 bases separated the two germline ends. CDR3 length: 16 residues. CDR1 is SQVTM, CDR2 ANQGSEA, per germline. Here the CDR3 reads CSVERGGGGRGETQYF. CDR3 DNA: TGCAGCGTTGAAAGGGGTGGCGGGGGCCGAGGGGAGACCCAGTACTTC.

The chain combines TRBV7-9 with TRBJ1-6; D is possibly TRBD1 (5 bases). The CDR3 has 18 amino acids. Deletions cut 5 bases from V and 0 bases from J, with 17 bases between. CDR1 and CDR2 from the germline V gene are SEHNR and FQNEAQ (reference sequence). The DNA for the CDR3 is TGTGCCAGCAGCAGATCCCCGGGGGGGAGCTCCTATAATTCACCCCTCCACTTT. It is translated as CASSRSPGGSSYNSPLHF.

The chain has TRBV10-2 and TRBJ1-5, with D unresolved. Germline CDR1 reads WSHSY; CDR2 reads SAAADI. CDR3 size: 17 residues. The V gene lost 0 bases and the J gene lost 4 bases, with 16 bases spanning the gap. CDR3 coding DNA: TGCGCCAGCAGTGAGTCGATATGGAGGGAGTCGAATCAGCCCCAGCATTTT. Amino acid sequence: CASSESIWRESNQPQHF.

V gene TRBV6-1 combines with J gene TRBJ2-6; 12 nucleotides agree with TRBD1. With 4 bases clipped from V and 1 base from J, the junction kept 2 bases outside the gene matches. Per germline, CDR1 MNHNS and CDR2 SASEGT. CDR3 size: 17 residues. The CDR3 here is CASSGGQGASGANVLTF. The DNA for the CDR3 is TGTGCCAGCAGTGGGGGACAGGGGGCTTCTGGGGCCAACGTCCTGACTTTC.

The V gene is TRBV7-2, the J gene TRBJ1-6, with D tentatively TRBD1 (6 bases). This CDR3 region has 15 residues. The germline gives CDR1 SGHTA, CDR2 FQGNSA. Trimming left V 0 bases short and J 7 bases short, with 10 bases between. CDR3 sequence (DNA): TGTGCCAGCAGCTTAGCGTCAGGGACAAATTCACCCCTCCACTTT. This translates into CASSLASGTNSPLHF.

This chain links TRBV6-1 with TRBJ2-7; D call uncertain. CDR1 is MNHNS, CDR2 SASEGT, per germline. The CDR3 has 16 residues. V was pared by 2 bases and J by 0 bases, with 14 bases between. As DNA, the CDR3 is TGTGCCAGCAGTGAACTGTCGGGTACGAGCTCCTACGAGCAGTACTTC. Translated: CASSELSGTSSYEQYF.

CDR3 loop: CASSSRSGTDTQYF. CDR3 in DNA: TGTGCCAGCAGCTCCCGGTCCGGTACAGATACGCAGTATTTT. The genes are TRBV7-8 and TRBJ2-3, with D uncertain. The germline CDR1 and CDR2 sequences are SGHVS and FQNEAQ. The CDR3 sequence is 14 residues long. V lost 4 bases and J lost 3, with 11 bases in between.

This chain links TRBV10-3 with TRBJ1-1; 12 bases line up with TRBD1. The CDR3 is made up of 16 amino acids. The ends lost 6 bases at V and 4 bases at J; junction bases unmatched: 9. Germline loops: CDR1 ENHRY, CDR2 SYGVKD. CDR3 DNA sequence: TGTGCCATCAGCCCGGGACAGGGGGCGGGAAGCACTGAAGCTTTCTTT. Residues: CAISPGQGAGSTEAFF.

This clone was seen a single time. This chain joins TRBV4-3 and TRBJ2-3; D is perhaps TRBD2 (5 bases). The CDR3 is 14 residues long. Germline CDR1 is LGHNA and CDR2 is YSLEER. V lost 4 bases and J 2 bases, leaving 10 bases between the germline ends. The CDR3 is CASSRLALTDTQYF. The CDR3 coding sequence is TGCGCCAGCAGCCGCCTAGCACTCACAGATACGCAGTATTTT.

The chain uses TRBV5-6 and TRBJ2-3; TRBD2 is a possible D gene (5 bases). The CDR3 totals 15 residues. Trimming cost V 4 bases and J 1 base, with 13 bases left between them. Germline V gene data show CDR1 as SGHDT and CDR2 as YYEEEE. The CDR3 here is CASSQMREGTDTQYF. The CDR3 region has the DNA TGTGCCAGCAGCCAAATGAGGGAAGGCACAGATACGCAGTATTTT.

The chain carries TRBV5-4 and TRBJ2-7; D possibly corresponds to TRBD1 (6 bases). CDR1 SGHNT and CDR2 YYREEE come from the germline V gene (reference sequence). The CDR3 spans 14 residues. Trimming left V 4 bases short and J 2 bases short, with 13 bases between. DNA for the CDR3: TGTGCCAGCAGCCCGGGACACGATCCCTACGAGCAGTACTTC. Protein sequence: CASSPGHDPYEQYF.

This clone occurred once. Other DNA sequences in the sample encode the same CDR3. The chain recombines TRBV7-2 with TRBJ1-1; weak D call: TRBD1 (5 bases). Trimming removed 2 bases from V and 2 bases from J, with 6 bases in between. Germline V CDR1 and CDR2: SGHTA, FQGNSA. The CDR3 length is 13 residues. CDR3 amino acids: CASSLQGNTEAFF. In DNA form, the CDR3 reads TGTGCCAGCAGCTTACAGGGAAACACTGAAGCTTTCTTT.

This clone turned up a few times. This chain connects TRBV7-9 to TRBJ2-1; 12 bases line up with TRBD1. Looked up from germline, CDR1 is SEHNR and CDR2 is FQNEAQ (reference sequence). V lost 5 bases to trimming and J lost 8 bases; unmatched junction nucleotides: 10. The CDR3 is 16 amino acids. Written as DNA, the CDR3 is TGTGCCAGCAGCCCCGGTGTGGGACAGGGGGCACATGAGCAGTTCTTC. Its protein is CASSPGVGQGAHEQFF.

For the CDR3, the DNA is TGTGCCAGCTCACTAACTAGCGGGGGGTCCTACAATGAGCAGTTCTTC. Translated: CASSLTSGGSYNEQFF. This chain uses TRBV18 with TRBJ2-1; TRBD2 aligns across 12 bases. CDR1 is KGHSH and CDR2 is LQKENI in the germline V gene. This CDR3 has 16 amino acids. V shed 4 bases, J shed 1 base, and the junction held 2 bases outside the gene matches.

The V call is TRBV28, the J call TRBJ1-1; D unresolved. The V end lost 2 bases, the J end lost 10 bases, and 11 bases lay between the germline ends. Germline CDR1 MDHEN, CDR2 SYDVKM. CDR3 length equals 12 residues. The CDR3 nucleotides read TGTGCCAGCAGTTTAGGTGGGCGGGCAGCTTTCTTT. Translation: CASSLGGRAAFF. The entire variable domain, with the rest obtained from reference TRBV28 and TRBJ1-1, is as follows: DVKVTQSSRYLVKRTGEKVFLECVQDMDHENMFWYRQDPGLGLRLIYFSYDVKMKEKGDIPEGYSVSREKKERFSLILESASTNQTSMYLCASSLGGRAAFFGQGTRLTVV.

The J gene is TRBJ2-3, the V gene TRBV19; 9 nucleotides agree with TRBD1. Germline V gene sequence: CDR1 LNHDA, CDR2 SQIVND (reference sequence). Germline trimming cut 4 bases from V and 4 bases from J; bases unmatched to any gene: 3. The CDR3 runs to 14 residues. The CDR3 coding sequence is TGTGCCAGTAGTAACAGGGGGCTGTCAGATACGCAGTATTTT. It yields the protein CASSNRGLSDTQYF.

The rearrangement uses TRBV7-9 and TRBJ2-5; 8 bases line up with TRBD1. J gave up 2 bases and V 6 bases, and 8 bases lay outside the gene matches. CDR3 length: 15 amino acids. CDR1 is SEHNR, CDR2 FQNEAQ, per germline (reference sequence). This CDR3 is CASRGYRGTQETQYF. In DNA form, the CDR3 reads TGTGCCAGCAGGGGGTACAGGGGGACACAAGAGACCCAGTACTTC.

This clone has just a few counts. The V call is TRBV18, the J call TRBJ2-5; no reliable D call. Germline V gene data show CDR1 as KGHSH and CDR2 as LQKENI. V shed 1 base and J shed 0 bases, with 12 bases lying between them. The CDR3 has 16 amino acids. CDR3 amino acids: CASSPRNRRDQETQYF. The CDR3 DNA sequence: TGTGCCAGCTCACCACGGAATAGGAGAGACCAAGAGACCCAGTACTTC. The full variable domain, its missing parts supplied by reference TRBV18 and TRBJ2-5, is NAGVMQNPRHLVRRRGQEARLRCSPMKGHSHVYWYRQLPEEGLKFMVYLQKENIIDESGMPKERFSAEFPKEGPSILRIQQVVRGDSAAYFCASSPRNRRDQETQYFGPGTRLLVL.

The V and J genes are TRBV5-1 and TRBJ2-2, with D possibly TRBD2 on 5 matching bases. Germline assignment: CDR1 SGHRS and CDR2 YFSETQ. CDR3 size: 18 residues. V lost 2 bases to trimming and J lost 0 bases, with 17 bases between them. The CDR3 region has the DNA TGCGCCAGCAGCTTACCCCAGCGGCCACCTCCGAACACCGGGGAGCTGTTTTTT. Translating gives CASSLPQRPPPNTGELFF. Looking up the rest from reference TRBV5-1 and TRBJ2-2 gives the full variable domain: KAGVTQTPRYLIKTRGQQVTLSCSPISGHRSVSWYQQTPGQGLQFLFEYFSETQRNKGNFPGRFSGRQFSNSRSEMNVSTLELGDSALYLCASSLPQRPPPNTGELFFGEGSRLTVL.

This chain links TRBV7-8 with TRBJ1-2; D possibly corresponds to TRBD1 (6 bases). The CDR3 length is 15 residues. The V end was cut by 4 bases, the J end by 1 base, with 13 bases between. CDR1 is SGHVS and CDR2 is FQNEAQ in the germline V gene. CDR3 region: CASSSRRTDNYGYTF. CDR3 DNA: TGTGCCAGCAGCTCCCGCAGGACAGATAACTATGGCTACACCTTC. Based on the CDR3 plus reference TRBV7-8 and TRBJ1-2, the full variable domain is GAGVSQSPRYKVAKRGQDVALRCDPISGHVSLFWYQQALGQGPEFLTYFQNEAQLDKSGLPSDRFFAERPEGSVSTLKIQRTQQEDSAVYLCASSSRRTDNYGYTFGSGTRLTVV.

The count of this clone is one. V is TRBV7-2 and J is TRBJ2-7, with 7 nucleotides matching TRBD1. CDR1 is SGHTA and CDR2 is FQGNSA in the germline V gene. The V segment lost 3 bases and the J segment 3 bases; nucleotides outside the gene matches: 2. The CDR3 is made up of 13 amino acids. CDR3 nucleotide sequence: TGTGCCAGCAGCTTCTACAGGGGCTACGAGCAGTACTTC. Amino acids: CASSFYRGYEQYF.